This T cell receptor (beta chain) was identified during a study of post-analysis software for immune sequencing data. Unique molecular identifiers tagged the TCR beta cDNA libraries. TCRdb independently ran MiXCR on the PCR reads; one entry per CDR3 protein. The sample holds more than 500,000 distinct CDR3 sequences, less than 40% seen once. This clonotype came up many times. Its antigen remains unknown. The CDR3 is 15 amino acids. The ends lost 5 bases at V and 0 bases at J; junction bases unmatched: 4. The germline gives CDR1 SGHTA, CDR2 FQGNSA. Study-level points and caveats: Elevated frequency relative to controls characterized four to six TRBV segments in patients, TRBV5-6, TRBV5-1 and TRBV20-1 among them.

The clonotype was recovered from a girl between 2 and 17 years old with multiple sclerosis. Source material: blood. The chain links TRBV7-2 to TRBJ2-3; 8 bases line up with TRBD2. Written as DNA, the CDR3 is TGTGCCAGCAGCCCCTGGACTAGCAGCACAGATACGCAGTATTTT. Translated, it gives CASSPWTSSTDTQYF.